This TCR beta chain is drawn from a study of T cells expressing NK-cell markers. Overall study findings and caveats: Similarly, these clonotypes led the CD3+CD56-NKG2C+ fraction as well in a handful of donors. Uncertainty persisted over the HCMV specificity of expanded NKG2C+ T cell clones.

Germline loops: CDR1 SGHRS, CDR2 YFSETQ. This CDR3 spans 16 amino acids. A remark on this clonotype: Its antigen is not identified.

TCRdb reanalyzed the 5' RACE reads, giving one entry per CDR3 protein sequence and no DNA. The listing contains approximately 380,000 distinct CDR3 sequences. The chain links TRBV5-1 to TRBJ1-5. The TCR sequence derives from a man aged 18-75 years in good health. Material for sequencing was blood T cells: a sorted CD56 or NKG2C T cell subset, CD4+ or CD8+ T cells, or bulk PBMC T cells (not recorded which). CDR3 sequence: CASSLLPDHSNQPQHF.